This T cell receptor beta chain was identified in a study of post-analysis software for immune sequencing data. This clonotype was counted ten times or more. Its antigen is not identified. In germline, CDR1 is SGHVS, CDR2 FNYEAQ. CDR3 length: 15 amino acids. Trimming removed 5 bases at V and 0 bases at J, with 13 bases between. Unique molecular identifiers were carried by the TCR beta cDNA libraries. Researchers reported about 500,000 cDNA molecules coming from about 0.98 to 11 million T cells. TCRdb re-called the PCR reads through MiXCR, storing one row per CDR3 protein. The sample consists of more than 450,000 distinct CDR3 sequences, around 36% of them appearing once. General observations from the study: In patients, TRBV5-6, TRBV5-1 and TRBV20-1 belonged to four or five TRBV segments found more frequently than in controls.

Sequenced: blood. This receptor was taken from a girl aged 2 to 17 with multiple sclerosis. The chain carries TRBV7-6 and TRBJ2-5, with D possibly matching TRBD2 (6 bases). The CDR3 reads CASSAFGSYQETQYF. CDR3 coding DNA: TGTGCCAGCAGCGCATTCGGGAGTTACCAAGAGACCCAGTACTTC. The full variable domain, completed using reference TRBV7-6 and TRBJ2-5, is GAGVSQSPRYKVTKRGQDVALRCDPISGHVSLYWYRQALGQGPEFLTYFNYEAQQDKSGLPNDRFSAERPEGSISTLTIQRTEQRDSAMYRCASSAFGSYQETQYFGPGTRLLVL.